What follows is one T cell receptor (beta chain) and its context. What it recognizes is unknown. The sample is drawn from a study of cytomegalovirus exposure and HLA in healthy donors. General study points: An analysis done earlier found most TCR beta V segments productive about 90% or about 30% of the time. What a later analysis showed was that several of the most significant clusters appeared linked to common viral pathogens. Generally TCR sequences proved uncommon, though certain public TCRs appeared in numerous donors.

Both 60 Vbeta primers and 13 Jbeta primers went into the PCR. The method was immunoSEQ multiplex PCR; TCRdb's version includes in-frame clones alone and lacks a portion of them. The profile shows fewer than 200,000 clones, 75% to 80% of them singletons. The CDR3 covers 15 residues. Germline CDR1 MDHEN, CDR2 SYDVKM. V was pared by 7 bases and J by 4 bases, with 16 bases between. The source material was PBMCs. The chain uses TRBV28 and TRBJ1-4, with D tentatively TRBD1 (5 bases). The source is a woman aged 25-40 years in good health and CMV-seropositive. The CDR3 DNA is TGTGCCAGCACCCCCCTCGGACAAAGTAATGAAAAACTGTTTTTT. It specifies CASTPLGQSNEKLFF.